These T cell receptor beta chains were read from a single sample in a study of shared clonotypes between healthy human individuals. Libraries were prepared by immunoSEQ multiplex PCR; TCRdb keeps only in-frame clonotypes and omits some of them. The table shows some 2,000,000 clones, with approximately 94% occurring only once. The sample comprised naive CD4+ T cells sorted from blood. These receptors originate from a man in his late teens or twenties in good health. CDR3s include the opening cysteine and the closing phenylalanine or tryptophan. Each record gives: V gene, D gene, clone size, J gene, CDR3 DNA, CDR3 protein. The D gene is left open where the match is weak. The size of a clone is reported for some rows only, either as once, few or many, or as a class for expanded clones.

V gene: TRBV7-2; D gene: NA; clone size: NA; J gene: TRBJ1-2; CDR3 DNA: TGTGCCAGCAGCTTAAGCTATGGCTACACCTTC; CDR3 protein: CASSLSYGYTF
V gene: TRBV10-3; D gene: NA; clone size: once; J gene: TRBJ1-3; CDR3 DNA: TGTGCCATCACCCGGGACGAAGGAAACACCATATATTTT; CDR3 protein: CAITRDEGNTIYF
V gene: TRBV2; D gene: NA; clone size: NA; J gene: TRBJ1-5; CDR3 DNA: TGTGCCAGCAGCGGGGACAACTATAGCAATCAGCCCCAGCATTTT; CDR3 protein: CASSGDNYSNQPQHF
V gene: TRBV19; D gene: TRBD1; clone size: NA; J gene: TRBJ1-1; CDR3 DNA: TGTGCCAGTAGTCGACAGGGGGCGGGGACTGAAGCTTTCTTT; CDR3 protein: CASSRQGAGTEAFF
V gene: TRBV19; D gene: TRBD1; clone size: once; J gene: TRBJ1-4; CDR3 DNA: TGTGCCAGCCGGTACGGGACAGGCCGAAGAAAGCTGTTTTTT; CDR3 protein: CASRYGTGRRKLFF
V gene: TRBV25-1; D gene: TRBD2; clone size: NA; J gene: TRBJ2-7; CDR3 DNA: TGTGCCAGCAGTGGGGGGGGAGGCGAGCAGTACTTC; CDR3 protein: CASSGGGGEQYF
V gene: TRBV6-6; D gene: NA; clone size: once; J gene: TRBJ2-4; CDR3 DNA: TGTGCCAGCAGTTACGAGGGGGTTGAATCCAAAAACATTCAGTACTTC; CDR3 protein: CASSYEGVESKNIQYF
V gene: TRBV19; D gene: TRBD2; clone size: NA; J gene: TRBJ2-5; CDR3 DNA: TGTGCCAGTAGTATAGGGGTAGCGGGGGGTAGGGAGACCCAGTACTTC; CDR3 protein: CASSIGVAGGRETQYF
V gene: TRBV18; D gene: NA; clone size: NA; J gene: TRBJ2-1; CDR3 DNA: TGTGCCAGCTCACCACTGCTCGGGGCTATGGGCTTCTTC; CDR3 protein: CASSPLLGAMGFF
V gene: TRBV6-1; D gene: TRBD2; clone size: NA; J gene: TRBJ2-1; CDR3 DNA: TGTGCCAGCAGTGTACTAGCGGGGAGGGCGATCGCCTACAATGAGCAGTTCTTC; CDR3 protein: CASSVLAGRAIAYNEQFF
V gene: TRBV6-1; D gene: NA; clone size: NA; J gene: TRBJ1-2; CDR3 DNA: TGTGCCAGCAGTGAGGGAGACTATGGCTACACCTTC; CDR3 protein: CASSEGDYGYTF
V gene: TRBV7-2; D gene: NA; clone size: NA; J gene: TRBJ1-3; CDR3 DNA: TGTGCCAGCAGCTTAGTTCCAGGGAGCTCTGGAAACACCATATATTTT; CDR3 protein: CASSLVPGSSGNTIYF
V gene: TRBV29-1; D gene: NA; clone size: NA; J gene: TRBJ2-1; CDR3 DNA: TGCAGCGTTGAAAGGTGGCGGCTCGAGCATTACAATGAGCAGTTCTTC; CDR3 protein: CSVERWRLEHYNEQFF
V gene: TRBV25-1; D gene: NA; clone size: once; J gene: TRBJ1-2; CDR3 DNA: TGTGCCAGCAGTGCCCTTTCTAACTATGGCTACACCTTC; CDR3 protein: CASSALSNYGYTF
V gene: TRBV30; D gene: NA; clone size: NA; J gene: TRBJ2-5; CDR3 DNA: TGTGCCTGGAGTACCCAAGAGACCCAGTACTTC; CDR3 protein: CAWSTQETQYF
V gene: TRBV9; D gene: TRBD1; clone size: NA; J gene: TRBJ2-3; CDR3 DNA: TGTGCCAGCAGCTGGGACAGGGGAGCAGATACGCAGTATTTT; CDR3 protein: CASSWDRGADTQYF
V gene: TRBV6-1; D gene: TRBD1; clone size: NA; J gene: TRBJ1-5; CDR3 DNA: TGTGCCAGCAGTGAAGCAACAGGGGAGAAGACTTATAGCAATCAGCCCCAGCATTTT; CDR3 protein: CASSEATGEKTYSNQPQHF
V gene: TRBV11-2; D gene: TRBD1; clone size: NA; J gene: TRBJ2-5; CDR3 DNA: TGTGCCAGCAGCTTCCGGGACAGACAAGAGACCCAGTACTTC; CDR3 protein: CASSFRDRQETQYF
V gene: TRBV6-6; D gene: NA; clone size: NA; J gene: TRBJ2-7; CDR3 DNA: TGTGCCAGCAGTTCCACCGGGACCATTACCTACGAGCAGTACTTC; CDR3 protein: CASSSTGTITYEQYF
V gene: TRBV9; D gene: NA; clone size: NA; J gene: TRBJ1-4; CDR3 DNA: TGTGCCAGCAGCGTCGGAGGGGGTAATGAAAAACTGTTTTTT; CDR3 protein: CASSVGGGNEKLFF
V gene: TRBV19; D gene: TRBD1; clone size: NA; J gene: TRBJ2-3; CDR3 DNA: TGTGCCAGTAGTAGCGCCGGGACAGGGGGCGGAGGCGCAGATACGCAGTATTTT; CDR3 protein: CASSSAGTGGGGADTQYF
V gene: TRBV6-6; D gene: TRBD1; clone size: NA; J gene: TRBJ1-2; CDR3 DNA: TGTGCCAGCTATCCTGGACAGGGAGTCATGGAGGGCTACACCTTC; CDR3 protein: CASYPGQGVMEGYTF
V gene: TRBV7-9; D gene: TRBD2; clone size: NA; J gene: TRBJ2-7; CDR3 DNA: TGTGCCAGCAGCTTAGATGGGTGGGAGGGCCTCTACGAGCAGTACTTC; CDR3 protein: CASSLDGWEGLYEQYF
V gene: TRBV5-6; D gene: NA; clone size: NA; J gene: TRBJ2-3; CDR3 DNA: TGTGCCAGCAGCTTCGATAGGGGGGGCACAGATACGCAGTATTTT; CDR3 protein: CASSFDRGGTDTQYF
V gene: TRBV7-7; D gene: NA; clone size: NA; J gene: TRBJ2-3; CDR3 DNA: TGTGCTAGCAGCTCAGCAGAGACAGATACGCAGTATTTT; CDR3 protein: CASSSAETDTQYF
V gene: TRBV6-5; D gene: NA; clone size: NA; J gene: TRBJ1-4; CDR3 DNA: TGTGCCAGCAGAAGGGACGGCCTCTATGAAAAACTGTTTTTT; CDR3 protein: CASRRDGLYEKLFF
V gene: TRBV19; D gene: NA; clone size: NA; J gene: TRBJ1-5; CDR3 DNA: TGTGCCAGTAGTATTGAGGGGAATCAGCCCCAGCATTTT; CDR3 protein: CASSIEGNQPQHF
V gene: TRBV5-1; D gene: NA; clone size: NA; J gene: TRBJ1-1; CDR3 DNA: TGCGCCAGCAGCGGGGGGCTCCTAGGCACTGAAGCTTTCTTT; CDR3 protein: CASSGGLLGTEAFF
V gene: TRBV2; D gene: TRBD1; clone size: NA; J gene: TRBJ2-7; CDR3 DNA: TGTGCCAGCAGTGGACAGGGGCAAGACTACGAGCAGTACTTC; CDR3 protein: CASSGQGQDYEQYF
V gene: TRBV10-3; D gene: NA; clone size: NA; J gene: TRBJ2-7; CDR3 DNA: TGTGCCATCAGTGGAGGGGTAGTCGAAAACTACGAGCAGTACTTC; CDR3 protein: CAISGGVVENYEQYF
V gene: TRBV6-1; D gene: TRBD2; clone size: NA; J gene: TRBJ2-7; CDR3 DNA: TGTGCCAGCAGTGAAGACCCGGGACTTCGGGGGGTCGAGCAGTACTTC; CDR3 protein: CASSEDPGLRGVEQYF
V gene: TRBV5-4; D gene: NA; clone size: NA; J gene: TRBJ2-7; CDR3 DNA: TGTGCCAGCAGCCCAGAGGGGCGCGAGCAGTACTTC; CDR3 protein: CASSPEGREQYF
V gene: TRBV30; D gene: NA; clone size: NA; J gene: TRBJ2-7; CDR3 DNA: TGTGCCTGGAGGCTTATAGGCGAGCAGTACTTC; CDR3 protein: CAWRLIGEQYF
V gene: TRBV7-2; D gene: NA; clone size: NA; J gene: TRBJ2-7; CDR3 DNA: TGTGCCAGCAGCTTAGGGGGGACCGCCGCCTACGAGCAGTACTTC; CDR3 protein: CASSLGGTAAYEQYF
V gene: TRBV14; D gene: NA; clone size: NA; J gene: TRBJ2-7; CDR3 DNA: TGTGCCAGCAGCCGGGGGTCAGGGGTCCACGAGCAGTACTTC; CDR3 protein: CASSRGSGVHEQYF
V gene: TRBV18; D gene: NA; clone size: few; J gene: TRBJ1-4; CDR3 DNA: TGTGCCAGCTCCCCGGATCTGAATGAAAAACTGTTTTTT; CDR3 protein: CASSPDLNEKLFF
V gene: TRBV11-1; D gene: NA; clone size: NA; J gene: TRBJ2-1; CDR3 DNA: TGTGCCAGCAGCTTATCTTACAATGAGCAGTTCTTC; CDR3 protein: CASSLSYNEQFF
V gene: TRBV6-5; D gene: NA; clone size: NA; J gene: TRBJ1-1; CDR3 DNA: TGTGCCAGCAGCCTCGGGTCGAACACTGAAGCTTTCTTT; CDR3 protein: CASSLGSNTEAFF
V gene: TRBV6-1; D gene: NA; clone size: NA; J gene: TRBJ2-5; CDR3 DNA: TGTGCCAGCAGAAAATGGGACGGGAAAGAGACCCAGTACTTC; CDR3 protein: CASRKWDGKETQYF
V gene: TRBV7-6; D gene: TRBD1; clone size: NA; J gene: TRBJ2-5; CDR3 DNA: TGTGCCAGCAGCTCCCCTTACAGGGGGCGCGGTCGAGAGACCCAGTACTTC; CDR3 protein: CASSSPYRGRGRETQYF
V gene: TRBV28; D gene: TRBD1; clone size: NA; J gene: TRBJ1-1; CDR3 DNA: TGTGCCAGCAGTTTAACAGGGGGCGGCACTGAAGCTTTCTTT; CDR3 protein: CASSLTGGGTEAFF
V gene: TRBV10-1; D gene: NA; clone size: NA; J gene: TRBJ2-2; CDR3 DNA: TGCGCCAGCAGTGAGCTAGCCCCCGGGGAGCTGTTTTTT; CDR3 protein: CASSELAPGELFF
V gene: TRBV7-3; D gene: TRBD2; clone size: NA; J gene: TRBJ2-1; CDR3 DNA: TGTGCCAGCAGCTTAATAGCGGGGGCTACCTACAATGAGCAGTTCTTC; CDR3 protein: CASSLIAGATYNEQFF
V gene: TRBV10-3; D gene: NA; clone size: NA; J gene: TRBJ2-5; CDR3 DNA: TGTGCCATCAGTGAGCGGCCCCAAGAGACCCAGTACTTC; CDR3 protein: CAISERPQETQYF
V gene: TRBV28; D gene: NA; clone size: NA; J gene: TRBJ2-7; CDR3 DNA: TGTGCCAGCAGTGAGCCTTACTACGAGCAGTACTTC; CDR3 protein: CASSEPYYEQYF
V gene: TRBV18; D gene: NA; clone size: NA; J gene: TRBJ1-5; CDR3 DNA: TGTGCCAGCTCACCGGGACCGCCTAATGATAGCAATCAGCCCCAGCATTTT; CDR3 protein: CASSPGPPNDSNQPQHF
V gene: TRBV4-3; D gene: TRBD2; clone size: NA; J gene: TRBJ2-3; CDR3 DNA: TGCGCCAGCAGGCCCGGACTAGCGGGAACAGATACGCAGTATTTT; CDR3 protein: CASRPGLAGTDTQYF